This T cell receptor (beta chain) was captured in a study of shared clonotypes between healthy human individuals. About the study: Three plates each covered CD4 naive and memory; CD8 naive two, CD8 memory one.

With 6 bases clipped from V and 4 bases from J, the junction kept 15 bases outside the gene matches. CDR3 length: 17 amino acids. The V gene's germline CDR1 is MDHEN and CDR2 SYDVKM. Produced via immunoSEQ multiplex PCR; TCRdb's table is partial and in-frame only. The repertoire holds fewer than 1.4 million clones, around 78% seen once, with 0.55% to 0.7% in the top ten. CD4+ cells were split into CD45RA+ naive and CD45RA-negative memory subsets. The sequenced material came from memory CD4+ T cells from PBMCs. Regarding subset: CD45RA-negative fraction. This TCR was sampled from a man between 18 and 29 years old in good health. Some clones in this sample may be carry-over from other donors' samples. The rearrangement links TRBV28 to TRBJ2-5; 9 bases match TRBD2. CDR3 nucleotides: TGTGCCAGCAGGGCGGGAGGGATGGCGGGAGTATTAGAGACCCAGTACTTC. This gives the protein CASRAGGMAGVLETQYF.